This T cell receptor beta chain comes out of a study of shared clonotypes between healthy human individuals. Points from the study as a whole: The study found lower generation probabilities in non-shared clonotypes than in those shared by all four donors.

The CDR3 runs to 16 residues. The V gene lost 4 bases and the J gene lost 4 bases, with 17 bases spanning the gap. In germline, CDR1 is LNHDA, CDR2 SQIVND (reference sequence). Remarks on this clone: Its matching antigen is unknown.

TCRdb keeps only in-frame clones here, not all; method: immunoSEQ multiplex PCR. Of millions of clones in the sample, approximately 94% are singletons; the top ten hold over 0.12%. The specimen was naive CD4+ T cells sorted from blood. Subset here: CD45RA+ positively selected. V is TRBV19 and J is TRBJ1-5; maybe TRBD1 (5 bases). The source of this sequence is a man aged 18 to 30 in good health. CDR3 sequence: CASSTFRDGSNQPQHF. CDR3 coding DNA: TGTGCCAGTAGTACTTTCCGGGACGGATCAAATCAGCCCCAGCATTTT. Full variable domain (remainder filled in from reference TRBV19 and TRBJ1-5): DGGITQSPKYLFRKEGQNVTLSCEQNLNHDAMYWYRQDPGQGLRLIYYSQIVNDFQKGDIAEGYSVSREKKESFPLTVTSAQKNPTAFYLCASSTFRDGSNQPQHFGDGTRLSIL.